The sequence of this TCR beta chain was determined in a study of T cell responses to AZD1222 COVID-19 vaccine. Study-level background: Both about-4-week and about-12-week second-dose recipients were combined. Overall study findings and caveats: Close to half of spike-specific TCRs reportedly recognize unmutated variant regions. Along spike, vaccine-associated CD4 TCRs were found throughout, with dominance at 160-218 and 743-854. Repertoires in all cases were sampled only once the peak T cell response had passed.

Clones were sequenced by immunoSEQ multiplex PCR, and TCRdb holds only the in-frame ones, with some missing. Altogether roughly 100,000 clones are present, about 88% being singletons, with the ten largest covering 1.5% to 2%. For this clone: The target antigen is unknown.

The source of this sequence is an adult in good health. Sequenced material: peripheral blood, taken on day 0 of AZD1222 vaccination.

DNA for the CDR3: TGTGCCAGCAGATGGGGACAGGGACCAGAGACCCAGTACTTC. Amino acid sequence: CASRWGQGPETQYF. This chain uses TRBV28 with TRBJ2-5; TRBD1 aligns across 9 bases. J gave up 4 bases and V 6 bases, and 6 bases lay outside the gene matches. The CDR3 spans 14 residues. Germline CDR1 reads MDHEN; CDR2 reads SYDVKM. The complete variable domain, with remaining parts taken from reference TRBV28 and TRBJ2-5, reads DVKVTQSSRYLVKRTGEKVFLECVQDMDHENMFWYRQDPGLGLRLIYFSYDVKMKEKGDIPEGYSVSREKKERFSLILESASTNQTSMYLCASRWGQGPETQYFGPGTRLLVL.